Listed below are T cell receptor beta chains from one sample, sequenced in a study of blood T cell repertoires in COVID-19. Measured with immunoSEQ multiplex PCR; TCRdb has only the in-frame clones, and not every one. The profile covers about 150,000 clones, with about 89% appearing a single time and over 0.45% taken by the ten largest. The sequencing sample was made of peripheral blood. The source of these receptors is a man in his fifties with acute or convalescent COVID-19. CDR3s include the opening cysteine and the closing phenylalanine or tryptophan. D genes are given only for firm matches. The listing skips clone size in some rows; elsewhere it reads once, few, many or a size class.

DNA	CDR3	D	size	J	V
TGTGCCAGCAGAGAACAGGGGTCGAGCAATCAGCCCCAGCATTTT	CASREQGSSNQPQHF	TRBD1	.	TRBJ1-5	TRBV6-4
TGTGCCAGTAGTGGCCTCGGGACACGCATCGAGCAGTACTTC	CASSGLGTRIEQYF	.	.	TRBJ2-7	TRBV19
TGTGCCACCACGACTTCTTCAAACACCGGGGAGCTGTTTTTT	CATTTSSNTGELFF	.	.	TRBJ2-2	TRBV28
TGTGCCAGCAGCCAAGGGGGGGGAACTCAAGAGACCCAGTACTTC	CASSQGGGTQETQYF	TRBD2	.	TRBJ2-5	TRBV3-1/TRBV3-2
TGTGCCAGCAGCCAAGCAGGGGTGGGAGTTACAGATACGCAGTATTTT	CASSQAGVGVTDTQYF	.	.	TRBJ2-3	TRBV3-1/TRBV3-2
TGTGCCAGCACTCTCCGGGGGGGGAACACCATATATTTT	CASTLRGGNTIYF	.	.	TRBJ1-3	TRBV2
TGTGCCTGGAGTGTGACAGGGGATAATTCACCCCTCCACTTT	CAWSVTGDNSPLHF	TRBD1	.	TRBJ1-6	TRBV30
TGTGCCTGGAGGGCCCCGGGTGTTCAGCCCCAGCATTTT	CAWRAPGVQPQHF	.	.	TRBJ1-5	TRBV30
TGTGCCAGCAGCTTAGTGGGAGGGCGTGAGCAGTTCTTC	CASSLVGGREQFF	TRBD2	.	TRBJ2-1	TRBV11-1
TGTGCCAGCAGCTCACAGGGAAAGTTACAGCCCCAGCATTTT	CASSSQGKLQPQHF	.	.	TRBJ1-5	TRBV5-8
TGTGCCAGCACCGCGGGGGGAAATCAGCCCCAGCATTTT	CASTAGGNQPQHF	.	.	TRBJ1-5	TRBV28
TGTGCCAGCAGCCAGGCACTAGCGGGAGGGTATGAGCAGTTCTTC	CASSQALAGGYEQFF	TRBD2	once	TRBJ2-1	TRBV4-2
TGTGCCAGCAGCTGGTTTAGGGGGCCGACAGATACGCAGTATTTT	CASSWFRGPTDTQYF	TRBD1	.	TRBJ2-3	TRBV14
TGTGCCAGCAGTTCCCTGGCGGGATTAATGGAGACCCAGTACTTC	CASSSLAGLMETQYF	.	.	TRBJ2-5	TRBV28
TGTGCCAGCAGTGGATCCGGGACTAGCGGGAGTTGGGAGCTGTTTTTT	CASSGSGTSGSWELFF	TRBD2	.	TRBJ2-2	TRBV6-1
TGTGCCAGCAGCGAAGGACTAGCGGCCTACAATGAGCAGTTCTTC	CASSEGLAAYNEQFF	TRBD2	.	TRBJ2-1	TRBV9
TGCAGCGTCGAAGGGCAGGGCGATAGCAATCAGCCCCAGCATTTT	CSVEGQGDSNQPQHF	.	few	TRBJ1-5	TRBV29-1
TGCGCCAGCAGCCGGGGACAGGGCTTAGACGAGCAGTACTTC	CASSRGQGLDEQYF	TRBD1	.	TRBJ2-7	TRBV5-1
TGTGCCAGTAGCCCGGGACAGGGGACGTACGAGCAGTACTTC	CASSPGQGTYEQYF	TRBD1	once	TRBJ2-7	TRBV19
TGTGCCAGTAGTAGGGGGGTGACAAAGAACACTGAAGCTTTCTTT	CASSRGVTKNTEAFF	.	.	TRBJ1-1	TRBV19
TGTGCCAGCTCACCACCGGGGGGTAGCAATCAGCCCCAGCATTTT	CASSPPGGSNQPQHF	.	.	TRBJ1-5	TRBV18
TGTGCCATCAGTCCGTCGGGACAGGACACTGAAGCTTTCTTT	CAISPSGQDTEAFF	TRBD1	.	TRBJ1-1	TRBV10-3
TGTGCCAGCAGCCAAGGTCTAGCGGGAGGTCGCTCCGAGCAGTACTTC	CASSQGLAGGRSEQYF	TRBD2	.	TRBJ2-7	TRBV3-1/TRBV3-2
TGTGCCAGCAGTTCGGGGGGGACAGGGGAGCTGTTTTTT	CASSSGGTGELFF	TRBD2	.	TRBJ2-2	TRBV6-5
TGTGCCAGCAGCTTTCCACCGGAAACAGGGGGCGTGGGGGCCAACGTCCTGACTTTC	CASSFPPETGGVGANVLTF	TRBD1	.	TRBJ2-6	TRBV7-3
TGTGCCAGTAGTCTCACAGGGGTCCGACTGAACACTGAAGCTTTCTTT	CASSLTGVRLNTEAFF	TRBD1	once	TRBJ1-1	TRBV19
TGTGCCAGTAGAGACAGGAACACTGAAGCTTTCTTT	CASRDRNTEAFF	.	.	TRBJ1-1	TRBV19
TGCAGCGTTGACAGTTATAACTATGGCTACACCTTC	CSVDSYNYGYTF	.	.	TRBJ1-2	TRBV29-1
TGTGCCAGCAGCCCTGCTACCTGGGACAGGCCTAAGAACACTGAAGCTTTCTTT	CASSPATWDRPKNTEAFF	TRBD1	.	TRBJ1-1	TRBV28
TGTGCCAGCAGATACTCGGGGGGGGCTTATGAAAAACTGTTTTTT	CASRYSGGAYEKLFF	.	.	TRBJ1-4	TRBV6-5
TGCGCCAGCAGCTTGGGGACACCTAATGAAAAACTGTTTTTT	CASSLGTPNEKLFF	.	.	TRBJ1-4	TRBV5-1
TGTGCCAGCAGTGGGAATAGCGTATATGAGCAGTTCTTC	CASSGNSVYEQFF	.	.	TRBJ2-1	TRBV2
TGTGCCAGCGGTGGGACAGGGGCCACCGGGGAGCTGTTTTTT	CASGGTGATGELFF	TRBD1	.	TRBJ2-2	TRBV25-1
TGTGCCAGCAGCCATATTGCTAGCGGGGGGGACCAAGAGACCCAGTACTTC	CASSHIASGGDQETQYF	TRBD2	.	TRBJ2-5	TRBV3-1/TRBV3-2
TGTGCCAGCAGCCAAGATCGAGCTAGCGGGACGCCCTACGAGCAGTACTTC	CASSQDRASGTPYEQYF	TRBD2	once	TRBJ2-7	TRBV3-1/TRBV3-2
TGTGCCAGCAGGCAACAGGGGGCGGGTTACAATGAGCAGTTCTTC	CASRQQGAGYNEQFF	TRBD1	.	TRBJ2-1	TRBV3-1/TRBV3-2
TGTGCCAGCTCTCCACAGGGGAATTCGCAGTATTTT	CASSPQGNSQYF	TRBD1	.	TRBJ2-3	TRBV18
TGTGCCAGCTCACCTATAATGGGGGGGAACACTGAAGCTTTCTTT	CASSPIMGGNTEAFF	.	.	TRBJ1-1	TRBV18
TGTGCCAGCAGCTCTGGGGCGGAGACCCAGTACTTC	CASSSGAETQYF	.	once	TRBJ2-5	TRBV11-2
TGTGCCAGCAGCTCCGGGACAGCTACTAAGGAGACCCAGTACTTC	CASSSGTATKETQYF	TRBD1	.	TRBJ2-5	TRBV5-8
TGTGCCAGCAGTTACTCGCAGGGGCCAGGTGAAAAACTGTTTTTT	CASSYSQGPGEKLFF	.	.	TRBJ1-4	TRBV6-5
TGTGCCAGCAGCCCGACCGGGACAGGGTACAATGGGGCCAACGTCCTGACTTTC	CASSPTGTGYNGANVLTF	TRBD1	.	TRBJ2-6	TRBV28
TGTGCCATCAGTGAGGTTGACAGGGGCACAGATACGCAGTATTTT	CAISEVDRGTDTQYF	TRBD1	.	TRBJ2-3	TRBV10-3
TGTGCCAGTAGTGCCACAGCTAAGGATGAGCAGTTCTTC	CASSATAKDEQFF	.	few	TRBJ2-1	TRBV19
TGTGCCTGGAGTGTAAGCGGGACAAAACTGTTTTTT	CAWSVSGTKLFF	.	once	TRBJ1-4	TRBV30
TGTGCCACCAGCAGAGATTTGACTAGCGGGGGCCGGGAGAAGACCCAGTACTTC	CATSRDLTSGGREKTQYF	TRBD2	.	TRBJ2-5	TRBV15
TGTGCCAGCAGTTTCACCTCAGCAACTAATGAAAAACTGTTTTTT	CASSFTSATNEKLFF	.	.	TRBJ1-4	TRBV28
TGTGCCAGCTCACCGGAGAGCAATCAGCCCCAGCATTTT	CASSPESNQPQHF	.	.	TRBJ1-5	TRBV18
TGTGCCAGTAGTATGGCTAGCACAGAGACCCAGTACTTC	CASSMASTETQYF	.	.	TRBJ2-5	TRBV19
TGTGCCAGCAGTTACCGCGGGACAGGGTCGTTCTACGAGCAGTACTTC	CASSYRGTGSFYEQYF	TRBD1	.	TRBJ2-7	TRBV6-6
TGCGCCAGCAGCGGCGGGCCTACCACTGGGGAGCTGTTTTTT	CASSGGPTTGELFF	.	.	TRBJ2-2	TRBV5-1
TGTGCCAGCAACCCGAAGAGCGGGGCCAACTCCTACAATGAGCAGTTCTTC	CASNPKSGANSYNEQFF	TRBD2	.	TRBJ2-1	TRBV7-2
TGTGCCACCAGTGATTTGCCAATCGGGACTAGCTCCTACAATGAGCAGTTCTTC	CATSDLPIGTSSYNEQFF	TRBD2	.	TRBJ2-1	TRBV24-1
TGCAGCGTCGAGTTGGCCGGGGAGCTGTTTTTT	CSVELAGELFF	.	.	TRBJ2-2	TRBV29-1
TGTGCCAGCAGTTTAGTCAGGGGCACCTACGAGCAGTACTTC	CASSLVRGTYEQYF	.	.	TRBJ2-7	TRBV27